Shown below are 27 T cell receptor beta chains from a single sample sequenced in a study of tissue T cells after allogeneic stem cell transplantation (dated by TCRdb to the early 2020s). The library was made by the immunoSEQ multiplex PCR assay. The clones in this table, taken by TCRdb from immuneACCESS, are in-frame only. Not every clone is retained; where verified, under half of the shortfall comes from an unresolved V gene, and the cause of the rest is unknown. For this sample the table gives roughly 4,200 clones, of which roughly 45% were detected only once. Approximately 35% of the sample belongs to the ten largest clones. The time point label on this specimen signifies: mouse harvest day 14 after allogeneic transplant. Each mouse graft, delivered by tail vein injection, combined 10^6 splenic CD5+ T cells with 10^7 T-cell-depleted bone marrow cells. Material for sequencing was lymph node tissue. All receptors come from a female BALB/c mouse given C57BL/6 T cells with graft-versus-host disease after an allogeneic hematopoietic cell transplant.

This clone is deemed medium-sized. Gene names are the mouse ones. From the germline J gene comes the end of the CDR3, since the read stops 1 residue before it. The J gene is TRBJ1-3, the V gene TRBV26, with TRBD1 matching over 8 bases. The germline gives CDR1 KGHPV, CDR2 FQNQEV (reference sequence). The CDR3 covers 15 residues. With V trimmed by 2 bases and J by 3 bases, 3 bases remained unmatched. The part of the CDR3 DNA that was read is TGTGCCAGCAGTCTGGAGACAGGGGTTGGAAATACGCTCTAT. Its translation: CASSLETGVGNTLY. In full, the CDR3 reads CASSLETGVGNTLYF.

Comments on this clone: Here the gene names and germline are mouse. The read ends 1 residue before the CDR3 terminus; that terminus is restored from the germline J gene. The rearrangement links TRBV12-1 to TRBJ2-1; the D is unclear. CDR3 length: 13 amino acids. Germline CDR1 and CDR2: SGHSN and HYEKVE. V lost 6 bases to trimming and J lost 4 bases, with 12 bases between them. CDR3 DNA, as far as it was read: TGTGCCAGCCCTCCCGCGGGGTATGCTGAGCAGTTC. It translates to CASPPAGYAEQF. The CDR3 as a whole reads CASPPAGYAEQFF.

On this clone itself: The gene names given are mouse names. Sequencing ends 1 residue short of the CDR3 end; the germline J gene provides the rest. The chain links TRBV26 to TRBJ2-7, with 11 bases identical to TRBD1. CDR1 is KGHPV, CDR2 FQNQEV, per germline (reference sequence). Trimming took 2 bases from V and 2 from J; bases not matched to a gene: 2. The CDR3 runs to 15 residues. This chain's CDR3 is CASSLTGQGAYEQYF. Partial CDR3 DNA: TGTGCCAGCAGTCTGACGGGACAGGGGGCCTATGAACAGTAC.

On this clone itself: Gene names and germline refer to mouse. The read ends 1 residue early relative to the CDR3; the germline J gene fills the gap. This rearrangement joins TRBV16 to TRBJ2-3; D is ambiguous. Germline V gene lookup returns CDR1 SGHSA and CDR2 FRNQAP. V was trimmed by 0 bases and J by 0 bases, leaving 4 bases between them. The CDR3 loop spans 14 amino acids. This chain's CDR3 is CASSLESSAETLYF. Partial CDR3 DNA: TGTGCAAGCAGCTTAGAGTCTAGTGCAGAAACGCTGTAT.

As regards this clone: All gene names here are mouse names. From the germline J gene comes the end of the CDR3, since the read stops 1 residue before it. The chain is built from TRBV4 and TRBJ2-5, with 7 bases aligning to TRBD1. Trimming cost V 4 bases and J 3 bases; bases outside gene matches: 4. CDR1 is LGHDT, CDR2 YNNKQL, per germline (reference sequence). The length of the CDR3 is 14 residues. The DNA read from the CDR3 is TGTGCCAGCAGCTTCCCGGGACAGCAAGACACCCAGTAC. This codes for CASSFPGQQDTQY. The whole CDR3 reads CASSFPGQQDTQYF. Full variable domain (outside the CDR3, taken from reference TRBV4 and TRBJ2-5): ETAVFQTPNYHVTQVGNEVSFNCKQTLGHDTMYWYKQDSKKLLKIMFSYNNKQLIVNETVPRRFSPQSSDKAHLNLRIKSVEPEDSAVYLCASSFPGQQDTQYFGPGTRLLVL.

On this clone itself: Mouse names are used for the genes. From the germline J gene comes the end of the CDR3, since the read stops 1 residue before it. This chain connects TRBV31 to TRBJ1-1, with D possibly TRBD1 on 6 matching bases. The CDR3 sequence is 14 residues long. The germline V and J ends were trimmed by 3 bases and 0 bases, with 11 bases remaining between them. Germline-derived CDR1 and CDR2 are GKSSPN and SITVG. The CDR3 DNA, read in part, is TGTGCCTGGAGATGGGACAATGCAAACACAGAAGTCTTC. Its translation: CAWRWDNANTEVF. The full CDR3 protein reads CAWRWDNANTEVFF.

About this clone itself: The gene names here belong to mouse. The read comes to an end 1 residue before the CDR3 does, leaving the germline J gene to fill in the end. The chain has TRBV12-1 and TRBJ2-3; a weak D match, TRBD2 (6 bases). Per germline, CDR1 SGHSN and CDR2 HYEKVE. This CDR3 spans 15 amino acids. V dropped 0 bases and J dropped 2 bases, with 11 bases sitting between them. CDR3 sequence: CASSLEWGYAETLYF. CDR3 DNA, as far as it was read: TGTGCCAGCTCTCTCGAGTGGGGGTATGCAGAAACGCTGTAT.

To note about this clone: Each gene name is a mouse one. Read coverage stops 1 residue before the CDR3 terminus; the germline J gene supplies the remainder. This rearrangement joins TRBV26 to TRBJ1-3; the D is unclear. Trimming took off 0 bases at V and 0 bases at J, with 3 bases between the two ends. The CDR3 runs 14 residues. Germline V gene data show CDR1 as KGHPV and CDR2 as FQNQEV (reference sequence). The CDR3 DNA, read in part, is TGTGCCAGCAGTCTGTCAGTTTCTGGAAATACGCTCTAT. The encoded protein is CASSLSVSGNTLY. In full, the CDR3 reads CASSLSVSGNTLYF.

Concerning this clone: The gene names given are mouse names. The read finishes 1 residue shy of the CDR3 end, and the germline J gene is used to complete it. The chain employs TRBV20 and TRBJ1-3; weak D call: TRBD1 (6 bases). CDR1 and CDR2 (germline): GFQATS, STVNSAI. V shed 2 bases and J shed 3 bases, with 8 bases lying between them. There are 13 residues in the CDR3. The covered CDR3 bases are TGTGGTGCTAGGAGGGGGAATGGAAATACGCTCTAT. Translating it yields CGARRGNGNTLY. The whole CDR3 region reads CGARRGNGNTLYF.

As concerns this clone: The gene names here belong to mouse. The CDR3 DNA, read in part, is TGTGCCAGCAGCTTGGGACTGGGGGGCCCTCAAAACACCTTGTAC. Amino acids: CASSLGLGGPQNTLY. The full CDR3 is CASSLGLGGPQNTLYF. The chain has TRBV4 and TRBJ2-4; 12 nucleotides align to TRBD2. The read falls 1 residue short of the CDR3 end, and the missing part is taken from the germline J gene. Trimming at V came to 4 bases and at J to 2 bases, leaving 4 bases not matched to a gene. Germline V gives CDR1 LGHDT, CDR2 YNNKQL (reference sequence). The CDR3 loop spans 16 amino acids.

This clone has just a few counts. Mouse germline and gene names are used. With the read ending 1 residue before the CDR3 end, the germline J gene is used to fill in that end. The J gene is TRBJ2-1, the V gene TRBV24; D possibly corresponds to TRBD1 (5 bases). The CDR3 is 12 amino acids. Trimming removed 11 bases from V and 3 bases from J, with 11 bases in between. Germline V gene data show CDR1 as KGHTA and CDR2 as FRNEEI. Incomplete CDR3 DNA: TGTGCCCCCAGGGAGGGCTATGCTGAGCAGTTC. Translated, it gives CAPREGYAEQF. The CDR3 in full is CAPREGYAEQFF.

This clone was seen only once. The listed genes are named as in mouse. The read stops 1 residue short of the end of the CDR3; the missing end is completed from the germline J gene. This rearrangement joins TRBV26 to TRBJ2-2; TRBD1 agrees at 10 bases. J lost 4 bases, V lost 5 bases, and 4 bases had no gene match. The CDR3 spans 15 residues. Germline V CDR1 and CDR2: KGHPV, FQNQEV (reference sequence). The covered CDR3 bases are TGTGCCAGCAGTAGGGACAGGGGAGGCACCGGGCAGCTCTAC. It codes for CASSRDRGGTGQLY. The CDR3, in full, reads CASSRDRGGTGQLYF.

Points on this clone: The gene symbols are mouse symbols. The read terminates 1 residue before the CDR3 end, so the remaining end is supplied by the germline J gene. This chain connects TRBV20 to TRBJ2-1; 7 bases align to TRBD2. V dropped 0 bases and J dropped 4; count of bases not matched to a gene: 0. The CDR3 contains 13 residues. Per the germline V gene, CDR1 is GFQATS and CDR2 is STVNSAI. CDR3 DNA, as far as it was read: TGTGGTGCTAGGGACTGGGGGTATGCTGAGCAGTTC. Its protein product is CGARDWGYAEQF. The whole CDR3 is CGARDWGYAEQFF.

This clone qualifies as large. Each gene name is a mouse one. The read comes to an end 1 residue before the CDR3 does, leaving the germline J gene to fill in the end. The chain links TRBV1 to TRBJ2-7; no clear D gene. The germline CDR1 and CDR2 sequences are NSQYPW and LRSPGD (reference sequence). The V end lost 0 bases, the J end lost 0 bases, and 12 bases lay between the germline ends. CDR3 length: 16 residues. This CDR3 is CTCSADPGRSSYEQYF. The sequenced part of the CDR3 DNA is TGCACCTGCAGTGCAGATCCGGGGAGGAGCTCCTATGAACAGTAC.

This clone was observed a handful of times. Gene names and germline match the mouse. The read is 1 residue too short to cover the CDR3 end, so that end is filled in from the germline J gene. The rearrangement joins TRBV16 to TRBJ1-1; D ambiguous. Trimming pared 0 bases from V and 3 bases from J, leaving 2 bases between. CDR3 length: 12 residues. Germline values: CDR1 SGHSA, CDR2 FRNQAP. CDR3 bases read: TGTGCAAGCAGCTTAGATGACACAGAAGTCTTC. Protein product: CASSLDDTEVF. The entire CDR3 reads CASSLDDTEVFF.

This clone has only one observation. These gene names are mouse names. Coverage ceases 1 residue before the CDR3 finishes, and the germline J gene fills in the end. The chain carries TRBV26 and TRBJ2-5; 14 nucleotides line up with TRBD2. Germline V CDR1 and CDR2: KGHPV, FQNQEV (reference sequence). This CDR3 region has 15 residues. With V trimmed by 5 bases and J by 5 bases, 3 bases remained unmatched. CDR3 DNA, as far as it was read: TGTGCCAGCAGTTGGGACTGGGGGGGCGCAGACACCCAGTAC. It specifies CASSWDWGGADTQY. The complete CDR3 sequence is CASSWDWGGADTQYF.

Comments on this clone: Germline and genes: mouse. The read halts 1 residue ahead of the CDR3 end, with the missing end drawn from the germline J gene. This rearrangement joins TRBV16 to TRBJ2-2; the D gene is possibly TRBD1 (5 bases). The CDR3 covers 14 residues. V shed 3 bases and J shed 1 base, with 6 bases lying between them. Germline V gene data show CDR1 as SGHSA and CDR2 as FRNQAP. CDR3 DNA (partial): TGTGCAAGCAGCTTGGACAAAAACACCGGGCAGCTCTAC. Translated, it gives CASSLDKNTGQLY. The CDR3 in its entirety is CASSLDKNTGQLYF.

This clone was seen only a few times. Mouse gene names apply. Read sequence stops 1 residue before the CDR3 end, and the germline J gene provides the missing end. The gene calls are TRBV20 and TRBJ2-3, with a weak D call TRBD2 (6 bases). The CDR3 consists of 13 residues. The V end was cut by 0 bases, the J end by 3 bases, with 7 bases between. Germline V lookup: CDR1 GFQATS, CDR2 STVNSAI. CDR3 bases read: TGTGGTGCTAGGGACTGGGGAGCAGAAACGCTGTAT. It yields the protein CGARDWGAETLY. The whole CDR3 protein is CGARDWGAETLYF. Full variable domain (rest looked up from reference TRBV20 and TRBJ2-3): GALVYQYPRRTICKSGTSMRMECQAVGFQATSVAWYRQSPQKTFELIALSTVNSAIKYEQNFTQEKFPISHPNLSFSSMTVLNAYLEDRGLYLCGARDWGAETLYFGSGTRLTVL.

A single count supports this clone. Gene names are mouse gene names. CDR3 amino acids: CAWSLNRENSDYTF. The CDR3 DNA, read in part, is TGTGCCTGGAGTCTTAACAGGGAAAACTCCGACTACACC. V usage is TRBV31 and J usage is TRBJ1-2; perhaps TRBD1 as D (6 bases). The CDR3 end is not reached by the read, which stops 1 residue before it; the germline J gene fills it in. CDR1 and CDR2 from the germline V gene are GKSSPN and SITVG. Trimming took off 0 bases at V and 1 base at J, with 9 bases between the two ends. The CDR3 runs to 14 residues.

A note on this clone: The gene names here belong to mouse. Read coverage stops 1 residue before the CDR3 terminus; the germline J gene supplies the remainder. The chain links TRBV31 to TRBJ2-7, with 12 bases aligning to TRBD2. CDR3 length: 13 amino acids. Trimming removed 1 base from V and 7 bases from J; junction bases left unmatched: 2. Germline CDR1 reads GKSSPN; CDR2 reads SITVG. CDR3 DNA (partial): TGTGCCTGGAGTCGGGACTGGGGGGTGGAACAGTAC. It is translated as CAWSRDWGVEQY. The full CDR3 protein is CAWSRDWGVEQYF.

Of note for this clone: Mouse gene names and germline throughout. The sequence runs out 1 residue before the end of the CDR3; the remainder is reconstructed from the germline J gene. The chain links TRBV23 to TRBJ1-2; the D call TRBD1 from the table was never checked on the DNA. The CDR3 contains 14 residues. Looked up from germline, CDR1 is KGHTA and CDR2 is FQNQQP. CDR3 loop: CSSSQEGAGSDYTF. The DNA read from the CDR3 is TGCTCCAGCAGTCAAGAGGGGGCGGGGTCCGACTACACC.

In this sample, this clone turned up a few times. Germline and genes: mouse. The sequence runs out 1 residue before the end of the CDR3; the remainder is reconstructed from the germline J gene. The chain has TRBV15 and TRBJ1-1; no definite D call. The CDR3 loop spans 13 amino acids. Looked up from germline, CDR1 is SGHND and CDR2 is FRSKSL. V was cut by 2 bases and J by 1 base, with 5 bases left in between. The part of the CDR3 DNA that was read is TGTGCCAGCAGTTTAAACAAAAACACAGAAGTCTTC. Amino acid sequence: CASSLNKNTEVF. In full, the CDR3 reads CASSLNKNTEVFF.

Concerning this clone itself: At one of its ends the junction is not consistent with the germline gene, which may arise from a read error. Germline and genes here are mouse. The sequenced fragment ends 1 residue before the CDR3 boundary, so the rest is inferred from the germline J gene. The V gene is TRBV13-1, the J gene TRBJ2-7; D unclear. CDR3 length equals 14 residues. Germline assignment: CDR1 NSHNY and CDR2 SYGAGN. The CDR3: CASSDPRSSYAQYF. CDR3 bases read: TGTGCCAGCAGTGATCCCAGGAGCTCCTATGCACAGTAC.

As to this clone: One junction end disagrees with the germline gene, perhaps due to a read error. Genes and germline come from the mouse. The read falls 1 residue short of the CDR3 end, and the missing part is taken from the germline J gene. The chain is built from TRBV13-3 and TRBJ1-3; D might be TRBD1 (5 bases). Germline CDR1 reads NNHDY; CDR2 reads SYVADS. There are 15 residues in the CDR3. The CDR3 protein is CATSGGSPSANTLYF. The DNA read from the CDR3 is TGTGCCACCAGTGGGGGGTCCCCTTCTGCAAATACCCTCTAT.

For this clone: Gene names refer to mouse genes. Coverage ceases 1 residue before the CDR3 finishes, and the germline J gene fills in the end. The chain carries TRBV16 and TRBJ2-7; TRBD2 aligns across 11 bases. This CDR3 is 16 amino acids long. V lost 0 bases to trimming and J lost 4 bases; unmatched junction nucleotides: 5. Per the germline V gene, CDR1 is SGHSA and CDR2 is FRNQAP. The chain's CDR3 is CASSLDGTGGGYEQYF. CDR3 bases read: TGTGCAAGCAGCTTAGACGGGACTGGGGGCGGTTATGAACAGTAC.

With regard to this clone: Genes here carry mouse names. The missing CDR3 end, 1 residue past where the read stops, is filled in from the germline J gene. This rearrangement joins TRBV29 to TRBJ2-7; D gene unclear. Trimming shortened V by 3 bases and J by 4 bases, and 4 bases separated the two germline ends. Germline assignment: CDR1 MSHET and CDR2 SYDVDS. The CDR3 is 11 residues long. The sequenced CDR3 bases are TGTGCTAGCAGTTTGGGGTATGAACAGTAC. This sequence encodes CASSLGYEQY. The whole CDR3 protein is CASSLGYEQYF. The full variable domain, completed using reference TRBV29 and TRBJ2-7, is DMKVTQMPRYLIKRMGENVLLECGQDMSHETMYWYRQDPGLGLQLIYISYDVDSNSEGDIPKGYRVSRKKREHFSLILDSAKTNQTSVYFCASSLGYEQYFGPGTRLTVL.

There are a few counts of this clone. Gene names and germline refer to mouse. The read stops 1 residue short of the end of the CDR3; the missing end is completed from the germline J gene. This chain joins TRBV13-2 and TRBJ1-4; 7 bases align to TRBD1. Germline CDR1 is NNHNN and CDR2 is SYGAGS (reference sequence). This CDR3 region has 13 residues. Germline trimming cut 3 bases from V and 8 bases from J; bases unmatched to any gene: 4. This CDR3 is CASGARDRERLFF. The part of the CDR3 DNA that was read is TGTGCCAGCGGTGCCCGGGACAGAGAAAGATTATTT.